These 13 T cell receptor beta chains came from one sample sequenced in a study of blood T cell repertoires in COVID-19. This table comes from immunoSEQ multiplex PCR, and its TCRdb copy is limited to in-frame clones, with some not included. There are a few hundred thousand clones in the sample; 87% occur only once, and 6% lies in the top ten. The sample was PBMCs or T cells enriched from blood (not recorded which). The receptors were sampled from a woman aged 40 to 50 who had recovered from COVID-19.

The J gene is TRBJ2-3, the V gene TRBV27, with 7 bases that match TRBD1. V gave up 2 bases and J gave up 2 bases; unmatched junction bases: 4. The CDR3 length is 15 residues. In germline, CDR1 is MNHEY, CDR2 SMNVEV (reference sequence). Here the CDR3 reads CASSLGDSDTDTQYF. CDR3 in DNA: TGTGCCAGCAGTTTAGGGGACAGTGACACAGATACGCAGTATTTT.

This clone was counted once. The chain has TRBV7-2 and TRBJ1-2, with 7 bases matching TRBD1. The germline gives CDR1 SGHTA, CDR2 FQGNSA. The length of the CDR3 is 15 residues. The V gene end was trimmed by 5 bases and the J gene end by 3 bases; junction bases not matched to a gene: 9. CDR3 protein: CASSPRQGRDYGYTF. In DNA form, the CDR3 reads TGTGCCAGCAGCCCTAGACAGGGACGAGACTATGGCTACACCTTC.

This sequence joins TRBV11-2 and TRBJ2-7, with TRBD2 as a possible D gene (5 bases). V lost 2 bases to trimming and J lost 6 bases, with 20 bases between them. This CDR3 is 16 amino acids long. In germline, CDR1 is SGHAT, CDR2 FQNNGV. The CDR3 loop is CASSLTGSAVVLEQYF. The CDR3 coding sequence is TGTGCCAGCAGCTTAACGGGATCGGCGGTCGTACTCGAGCAGTACTTC. Looking up the rest from reference TRBV11-2 and TRBJ2-7 gives the full variable domain: EAGVAQSPRYKIIEKRQSVAFWCNPISGHATLYWYQQILGQGPKLLIQFQNNGVVDDSQLPKDRFSAERLKGVDSTLKIQPAKLEDSAVYLCASSLTGSAVVLEQYFGPGTRLTVT.

This chain uses TRBV28 with TRBJ1-4; possible D gene TRBD1, 5 bases. Trimming left V 7 bases short and J 7 bases short, with 19 bases between. CDR1 is MDHEN, CDR2 SYDVKM, per germline. The CDR3 extends over 15 amino acids. The chain's CDR3 is CASTYGGGSGEKLFF. CDR3 coding DNA: TGTGCCAGCACCTACGGCGGGGGGAGTGGTGAAAAACTGTTTTTT.

The V and J genes are TRBV10-1 and TRBJ2-2, with TRBD2 matching over 7 bases. CDR3 size: 18 residues. J lost 0 bases, V lost 3 bases, and 10 bases had no gene match. Germline loops: CDR1 WNHNN, CDR2 SYGVQD (reference sequence). CDR3 in DNA: TGCGCCAGCAGTGATGAACCCTTAGCGGGTTCGAACACCGGGGAGCTGTTTTTT. It yields the protein CASSDEPLAGSNTGELFF.

The chain links TRBV6-2 or TRBV6-3 to TRBJ2-1, with 10 bases that match TRBD2. Germline-derived CDR1 and CDR2 are MNHEY and SVGEGT. The CDR3 loop spans 18 amino acids. V lost 0 bases to trimming and J lost 8 bases; unmatched junction nucleotides: 13. The CDR3 sequence is CASSYSLGVSGRHDEQFF. CDR3 nucleotides: TGTGCCAGCAGTTACTCCCTCGGGGTTAGCGGGAGGCACGATGAGCAGTTCTTC.

The chain carries TRBV4-3 and TRBJ2-6, with a tentative D call TRBD1 (5 bases). Germline V gene data show CDR1 as LGHNA and CDR2 as YSLEER. Trimming cost V 0 bases and J 0 bases, with 12 bases left between them. The CDR3 loop spans 18 amino acids. CDR3 DNA: TGCGCCAGCAGCCAAGATTCAGGGTTTAGCTCTGGGGCCAACGTCCTGACTTTC. It yields the protein CASSQDSGFSSGANVLTF.

This clone was seen a handful of times. The CDR3 sequence is CASSPGEWQAANYGYTF. In DNA form, the CDR3 reads TGTGCCAGCAGCCCGGGGGAATGGCAGGCGGCTAACTATGGCTACACCTTC. This chain connects TRBV5-4 to TRBJ1-2; the D gene is possibly TRBD1 (5 bases). This CDR3 contains 17 residues. V was cut by 4 bases and J by 0 bases, with 19 bases left in between. The germline CDR1 and CDR2 sequences are SGHNT and YYREEE (reference sequence).

V usage is TRBV27 and J usage is TRBJ1-6; D uncertain. This CDR3 spans 13 amino acids. V dropped 4 bases and J dropped 13 bases, with 14 bases sitting between them. Germline loops: CDR1 MNHEY, CDR2 SMNVEV (reference sequence). The CDR3 spells CASSSRPPAPLHF. The CDR3 DNA sequence: TGTGCCAGCAGTTCTAGACCCCCGGCGCCCCTCCACTTT.

This chain links TRBV5-1 with TRBJ2-3, with 10 nucleotides matching TRBD2. Germline V gene data show CDR1 as SGHRS and CDR2 as YFSETQ. CDR3 length: 17 residues. With V trimmed by 1 base and J by 0 bases, 5 bases remained unmatched. The chain's CDR3 is CASSLNLAGASTDTQYF. The DNA of the CDR3 is TGCGCCAGCAGCTTGAATCTAGCGGGGGCTAGCACAGATACGCAGTATTTT.

The rearrangement joins TRBV21-1 to TRBJ2-7; the table's D call TRBD1 went unverified against the DNA. TRBV21-1 is classified as a pseudogene. The CDR3 is 15 residues long. The CDR3 DNA reads as TGTGCCAGCAGCAAAGTCCCCGACAGAATATACGAGCAGTACTTC. Its translation is CASSKVPDRIYEQYF.

The rearrangement uses TRBV4-3 and TRBJ2-1; 8 bases are a match to TRBD2. V lost 0 bases, J lost 7 bases, and 11 bases stayed unmatched. The CDR3 contains 17 residues. The germline CDR1 and CDR2 sequences are LGHNA and YSLEER. The CDR3 sequence: CASSQDSGLAGKNEQFF. CDR3 DNA sequence: TGCGCCAGCAGCCAAGATTCAGGCCTAGCGGGCAAGAATGAGCAGTTCTTC.

CDR3 in DNA: TGTGCCAGCAGTTACGGGCCCGGTGCGAATGAGCAGTTCTTC. Amino acid sequence: CASSYGPGANEQFF. The rearrangement links TRBV6-2 or TRBV6-3 to TRBJ2-1; D call uncertain. Deletions cut 2 bases from V and 7 bases from J, with 12 bases between. The V gene's germline CDR1 is MNHEY and CDR2 SVGEGT. The CDR3 is made up of 14 amino acids.